The clone carrying this T cell receptor (beta chain) has a count of ten or more. The source of the sample is a study of spatial heterogeneity in lung cancer. TCRdb reanalysed the 5' RACE reads using MiXCR and keeps one entry per CDR3 protein. Of 77,000 or so distinct CDR3 sequences in the sample, approximately 20% were seen once. Time point described: sample taken at primary tumor resection. Researchers sequenced whole RNA taken from tumor, nontumor lung or frozen PBMC without sorting. This CDR3 has 14 residues. Trimming stripped 8 bases from V and 0 bases from J, with 11 bases between. CDR1 MNHNS and CDR2 SASEGT come from the germline V gene.

The source was PBMCs, collected at surgery. The clonotype comes from a male donor with early-stage non-small cell lung cancer. The chain couples TRBV6-1 to TRBJ2-4; a weak D match, TRBD1 (5 bases). The CDR3 DNA is TGTGCCAGCGGGGCAGGGCTAGCCAAAAACATTCAGTACTTC. This translates into CASGAGLAKNIQYF.